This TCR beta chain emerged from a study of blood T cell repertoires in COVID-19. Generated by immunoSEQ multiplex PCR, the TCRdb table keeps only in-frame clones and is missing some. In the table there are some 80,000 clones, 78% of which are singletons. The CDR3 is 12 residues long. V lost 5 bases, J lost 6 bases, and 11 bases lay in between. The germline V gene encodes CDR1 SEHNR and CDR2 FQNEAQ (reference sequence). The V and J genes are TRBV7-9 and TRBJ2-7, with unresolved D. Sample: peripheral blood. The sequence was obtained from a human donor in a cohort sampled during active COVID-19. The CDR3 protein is CASSLPYSEQYF. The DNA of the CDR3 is TGTGCCAGCAGCCTCCCCTATTCCGAGCAGTACTTC.